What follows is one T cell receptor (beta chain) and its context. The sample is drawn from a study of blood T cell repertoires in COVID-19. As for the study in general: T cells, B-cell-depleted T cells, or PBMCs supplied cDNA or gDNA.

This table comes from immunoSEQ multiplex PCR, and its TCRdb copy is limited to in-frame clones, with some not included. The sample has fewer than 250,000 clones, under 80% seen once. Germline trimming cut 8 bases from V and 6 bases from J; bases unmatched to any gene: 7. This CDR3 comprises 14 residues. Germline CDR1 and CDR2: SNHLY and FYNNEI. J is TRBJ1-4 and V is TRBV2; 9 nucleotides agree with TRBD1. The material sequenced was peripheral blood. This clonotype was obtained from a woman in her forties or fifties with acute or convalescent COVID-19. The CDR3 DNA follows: TGTGCCAGCCTGGACAGGGGAGGAGATGAAAAACTGTTTTTT. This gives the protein CASLDRGGDEKLFF.